This T cell receptor beta chain was identified in a study of blood T cell repertoires in COVID-19. Study overall: Samples of COVID-19 (acute and convalescent) were obtained from the United States, Italy and Spain. T cells, B-cell-depleted T cells, or PBMCs provided the cDNA or gDNA that served as material.

This CDR3 region has 15 residues. Trimming removed 4 bases from V and 6 bases from J; junction bases left unmatched: 13. Germline V gene data show CDR1 as GTSNPN and CDR2 as SVGIG (reference sequence). Authors' methods: Counts of nucleated cells, estimated from reference gene primer amplification, were obtained. Method: immunoSEQ multiplex PCR; TCRdb's copy keeps in-frame clones and lacks some. V, J and clone size reflect that table, while D and trimming were determined from the DNA. The table has 200,000 to 250,000 clones, approximately 87% seen once. This clone was counted a few times. This clonotype originated in an older woman with active or convalescent COVID-19. The specimen was peripheral blood. This chain links TRBV30 with TRBJ2-3, with 7 nucleotides matching TRBD2. The CDR3 coding sequence is TGTGCCTGGACGGGGGGACTCAACCGGGCGGATACGCAGTATTTT. This sequence encodes CAWTGGLNRADTQYF.